The entry below gives a single T cell receptor beta chain sequence along with its context. Its target is not known. This CDR3 contains 18 residues. The germline V gene has CDR1 SGHTA and CDR2 FQGTGA. V dropped 1 base and J dropped 1 base, with 20 bases sitting between them. The record originates from a study of vaccination effects on CD4 cells after COVID-19. Overall study context: Samples came 142 and 148 days after COVID-19 diagnosis, before vaccination.

Study-level points and caveats: New vaccine-induced clones dominated post-vaccine spike-reactive clones in convalescents.

Repertoires were generated with immunoSEQ multiplex PCR, while TCRdb's copy carries only in-frame clones and drops some. Of tens of thousands of clones listed, about 73% are singletons. Before any sequencing was done, the ViraFEST assay used viral peptide pools to expand antigen-specific CD4+ T cells. When less than 12 days of culture had elapsed, CD4+ T cells were isolated. Their SARS-CoV-2 infection, verified by PCR, occurred between March and December 2020. The clonotype was recovered from a human donor who had a prior SARS-CoV-2 infection. Sequences were derived from CD4+ T cells from PBMCs cultured with HCoV-NL63 spike peptides, sampled before COVID-19 vaccination. J is TRBJ2-7 and V is TRBV7-3, with a possible D match to TRBD2 (5 bases). In nucleotides, the CDR3 is TGTGCCAGCAGCTTAAAGCCTCGGTGGACTTCGGATTCCTACGAGCAGTACTTC. Encoded protein: CASSLKPRWTSDSYEQYF.